This paragraph reports one T cell receptor (beta chain). Here immunoSEQ multiplex PCR was the method, and the copy in TCRdb shows in-frame clones only, minus some. This table has 7,000 to 9,000 clones, about 79% appearing once. This CDR3 spans 13 amino acids. Germline CDR1 SGHRS, CDR2 YFSETQ. Trimming pared 1 base from V and 4 bases from J, leaving 9 bases between. This sample is drawn from a study of immune evolution from preneoplasia to lung adenocarcinoma. Study summary: HLA loss of heterozygosity: over 5.5% AIS, less than 18% MIA, roughly 35% ADC, none AAH.

The chain recombines TRBV5-1 with TRBJ2-7; tentatively, D is TRBD1 (5 bases). This clonotype was sampled from a person aged 40 to 50 with lung adenocarcinoma. Specimen: FFPE invasive lung adenocarcinoma tissue. The CDR3 here is CASSLNGQYEQYF. CDR3 nucleotides: TGCGCCAGCAGCTTGAATGGACAATACGAGCAGTACTTC. Filled out from reference TRBV5-1 and TRBJ2-7, the complete variable domain reads KAGVTQTPRYLIKTRGQQVTLSCSPISGHRSVSWYQQTPGQGLQFLFEYFSETQRNKGNFPGRFSGRQFSNSRSEMNVSTLELGDSALYLCASSLNGQYEQYFGPGTRLTVT.